The 30 T cell receptor beta chains presented below share a single source sample, sequenced in a study of T cells in Graves' hyperthyroidism and ophthalmopathy. Using RNA transcripts as the source, TCR beta CDR3 regions were amplified. HTBI primers were used for first-round RT-PCR of the TCR CDR3. One entry per CDR3 protein, called by TCRdb with MiXCR from the multiplex PCR reads. The sample records 300,000 to 400,000 distinct CDR3 sequences, 20% to 25% being singletons. Sequenced: blood. The receptors shown here come from a woman between 45 and 60 years old with Graves' hyperthyroidism.

The V call is TRBV11-1, the J call TRBJ2-7; 8 bases are a match to TRBD1. This CDR3 is built from 18 residues. The germline CDR1 and CDR2 sequences are SGHAT and FQDESV (reference sequence). V gave up 3 bases and J gave up 4 bases; unmatched junction bases: 17. The CDR3 DNA reads as TGTGCCAGCAGCTTCGGAATGCCCGGCACAGGGGGATCATACGAGCAGTACTTC. Its translation is CASSFGMPGTGGSYEQYF. Combining the CDR3 with reference TRBV11-1 and TRBJ2-7 gives the whole variable domain EAEVAQSPRYKITEKSQAVAFWCDPISGHATLYWYRQILGQGPELLVQFQDESVVDDSQLPKDRFSAERLKGVDSTLKIQPAELGDSAMYLCASSFGMPGTGGSYEQYFGPGTRLTVT.

The chain has TRBV18 and TRBJ2-4; 10 positions agree with TRBD1. CDR3 length: 19 residues. CDR1 is KGHSH and CDR2 is LQKENI in the germline V gene. V shed 3 bases and J 3 bases; nucleotides not matched to a gene: 14. The CDR3 nucleotides read TGTGCCAGCTCACCTCGTCCCGGGACAGGGGCCGAGGGCAAAAACATTCAGTACTTC. It specifies CASSPRPGTGAEGKNIQYF.

Points on this clonotype: A read error may be the cause here, since a much bigger clone is one base away. J is TRBJ2-7 and V is TRBV20-1; no definite D call. The CDR3 length is 11 residues. V was pared by 7 bases and J by 3 bases, with 10 bases between. The germline V gene encodes CDR1 DFQATT and CDR2 SNEGSKA (reference sequence). In DNA, the CDR3 is TGCAGTGTCTGCGTTGGCTACGAGCAGTACTTC. Protein product: CSVCVGYEQYF.

This clonotype came up many times. The rearrangement links TRBV18 to TRBJ2-7; D is perhaps TRBD1 (6 bases). Germline CDR1 KGHSH, CDR2 LQKENI. The ends were cut back, 5 bases at V and 2 bases at J, with 16 bases in the middle. The CDR3 contains 15 residues. The chain's CDR3 is CASSVTGPKTYEQYF. The CDR3 DNA follows: TGTGCCAGCTCAGTGACAGGCCCAAAAACCTACGAGCAGTACTTC.

This clonotype was detected many times. V gene TRBV6-1 combines with J gene TRBJ2-3; TRBD1 or TRBD2 may be the D gene (5 bases each). CDR1 and CDR2 from the germline V gene are MNHNS and SASEGT. The V end lost 5 bases, the J end lost 2 bases, and 17 bases lay between the germline ends. The CDR3 contains 16 residues. The CDR3 DNA follows: TGTGCCAGCAGTCTCTCCCTGACGGGGACCACAGATACGCAGTATTTT. It is translated as CASSLSLTGTTDTQYF.

V and J are TRBV14 and TRBJ2-3; a weak D match, TRBD1 (5 bases). There are 14 residues in the CDR3. CDR1 is SGHDN, CDR2 FVKESK, per germline. V was trimmed by 1 base and J by 4 bases, leaving 9 bases between them. CDR3 nucleotides: TGTGCCAGCAGCCAAGCAGGGTGGGCAGATACGCAGTATTTT. Translating it yields CASSQAGWADTQYF. The entire variable domain, with the rest obtained from reference TRBV14 and TRBJ2-3, is as follows: EAGVTQFPSHSVIEKGQTVTLRCDPISGHDNLYWYRRVMGKEIKFLLHFVKESKQDESGMPNNRFLAERTGGTYSTLKVQPAELEDSGVYFCASSQAGWADTQYFGPGTRLTVL.

At least ten counts were recorded for this clonotype. J is TRBJ1-5 and V is TRBV30; D gene uncertain. Germline V gene sequence: CDR1 GTSNPN, CDR2 SVGIG (reference sequence). This CDR3 contains 15 residues. V lost 0 bases and J lost 1, with 10 bases in between. The CDR3 DNA is TGTGCCTGGAGTGTCGCCGGTTTGAGCAATCAGCCCCAGCATTTT. This sequence encodes CAWSVAGLSNQPQHF.

This clonotype was counted ten times or more. The chain employs TRBV30 and TRBJ2-7, with 14 bases lining up with TRBD2. Per the germline V gene, CDR1 is GTSNPN and CDR2 is SVGIG (reference sequence). J lost 6 bases, V lost 5 bases, and 3 bases had no gene match. CDR3 length: 13 residues. CDR3 sequence: CAWETSGRVEQYF. Written as DNA, the CDR3 is TGTGCCTGGGAGACTAGCGGGAGGGTCGAGCAGTACTTC.

Only a few counts were recorded for this clonotype. A read error may produce the germline difference seen at one junction end. V and J are TRBV28 and TRBJ2-1, with 7 positions matching TRBD1. The CDR3 runs 12 residues. CDR1 and CDR2 from the germline V gene are MDHEN and SYDVKM. As DNA, the CDR3 is TGTGCCAGCAGCCGAGGGGGCAATGAGCGGTTCTTC. The encoded protein is CASSRGGNERFF.

There are a few counts of this clonotype. CDR3 residues: CASSTHREAFF. CDR3 DNA sequence: TGTGCCAGCAGTACCCATCGTGAAGCTTTCTTT. V is TRBV12-3 or TRBV12-4 and J is TRBJ1-1; no reliable D call. Trimming took off 5 bases at V and 7 bases at J, with 8 bases between the two ends. This CDR3 has 11 amino acids.

In its sample, this clonotype was seen many times. The chain couples TRBV5-1 to TRBJ2-3; unclear D gene. CDR1 and CDR2 (germline): SGHRS, YFSETQ. Deletions cut 4 bases from V and 3 bases from J, with 12 bases between. This CDR3 region has 14 residues. CDR3 in DNA: TGCGCCAGCAGCCATACACAGATGACAGATACGCAGTATTTT. Translation gives CASSHTQMTDTQYF.

This clonotype occurred many times. V usage is TRBV30 and J usage is TRBJ1-5; D is unclear. Germline V CDR1 and CDR2: GTSNPN, SVGIG (reference sequence). This CDR3 is built from 13 residues. Trimming stripped 5 bases from V and 4 bases from J, with 12 bases between. The CDR3 DNA reads TGTGCCTGGGAAAAGGGTGGAAATCAGCCCCAGCATTTT. It yields the protein CAWEKGGNQPQHF.

About this clonotype: A much larger clone lies one base from this, so it may be a read error. This sequence joins TRBV10-3 and TRBJ2-7; D unresolved. Trimming left V 2 bases short and J 2 bases short, with 7 bases between. The germline gives CDR1 ENHRY, CDR2 SYGVKD. The CDR3 length is 13 residues. CDR3 DNA sequence: TGTGCCATCAGTGAGGACGCAACCTACGAGCAGTACTTC. Protein sequence: CAISEDATYEQYF.

Ten or more counts support this clonotype. The gene calls are TRBV6-1 and TRBJ2-1, with D perhaps assigned TRBD1 or TRBD2 (5 bases each). Trimming removed 7 bases at V and 4 bases at J, with 14 bases between. The CDR3 has 14 residues. The germline gives CDR1 MNHNS, CDR2 SASEGT. The CDR3 reads CASTVGPFYNEQFF. The CDR3, as DNA: TGTGCCAGCACGGTGGGACCTTTTTACAATGAGCAGTTCTTC.

The J gene is TRBJ2-1, the V gene TRBV12-3 or TRBV12-4, with 8 bases identical to TRBD2. With 6 bases clipped from V and 4 bases from J, the junction kept 5 bases outside the gene matches. The CDR3 length is 14 residues. The CDR3 DNA follows: TGTGCCAGCAGCAAGAGCGGGGGATACAATGAGCAGTTCTTC. It translates to CASSKSGGYNEQFF.

V is TRBV20-1 and J is TRBJ2-5; TRBD1 aligns across 7 bases. Germline assignment: CDR1 DFQATT and CDR2 SNEGSKA (reference sequence). V trimming: 3 bases; J trimming: 5 bases; junction bases outside the gene matches: 12. This CDR3 is 15 amino acids long. Written as DNA, the CDR3 is TGCAGTGCTAGCCCCCCCGACAGGGCTCAGGAGACCCAGTACTTC. Residues: CSASPPDRAQETQYF.

This chain links TRBV5-1 with TRBJ2-1; TRBD2 aligns across 7 bases. V lost 1 base to trimming and J lost 0 bases; unmatched junction nucleotides: 4. There are 16 residues in the CDR3. In germline, CDR1 is SGHRS, CDR2 YFSETQ. CDR3 DNA: TGCGCCAGCAGCTTGTTACAGCGGGACTCCTACAATGAGCAGTTCTTC. Translated: CASSLLQRDSYNEQFF.

This clonotype has at least ten counts. The genes are TRBV6-1 and TRBJ1-5, with 7 bases aligning to TRBD1. Germline CDR1 reads MNHNS; CDR2 reads SASEGT. V lost 6 bases, J lost 7 bases, and 9 bases stayed unmatched. The CDR3 extends over 14 amino acids. CDR3 DNA: TGTGCCAGCAGAGGAGGGGGCGCCGGGCAGCCCCAGCATTTT. Its translation: CASRGGGAGQPQHF.

This clonotype has a count of ten or more. The chain combines TRBV27 with TRBJ2-5; D unresolved. In germline, CDR1 is MNHEY, CDR2 SMNVEV (reference sequence). Trimming cost V 5 bases and J 4 bases, with 5 bases left between them. CDR3 length equals 11 residues. CDR3 in DNA: TGTGCCAGCAGTCCTCCAGAGACCCAGTACTTC. The encoded protein is CASSPPETQYF.

The chain combines TRBV7-9 with TRBJ2-7, with a tentative D call TRBD2 (6 bases). The V gene's germline CDR1 is SEHNR and CDR2 FQNEAQ (reference sequence). V lost 3 bases and J lost 3, with 15 bases in between. The CDR3 spans 15 residues. CDR3 amino acids: CASSLKRAGNYEQYF. CDR3 nucleotide sequence: TGTGCCAGCAGCTTGAAGCGGGCAGGGAACTACGAGCAGTACTTC.

This clonotype was seen a few times. The rearrangement joins TRBV5-4 to TRBJ2-2; 8 bases line up with TRBD2. V was clipped by 1 base and J by 7 bases; unmatched bases: 6. This CDR3 is built from 15 residues. Looked up from germline, CDR1 is SGHNT and CDR2 is YYREEE (reference sequence). DNA of the CDR3: TGTGCCAGCAGCTTGTCACGGGGGGGTATCGGGGAGCTGTTTTTT. Amino acids: CASSLSRGGIGELFF.

This clonotype was picked up many times. The CDR3 spells CASSLWGSSYEQYF. The CDR3 DNA reads TGTGCCAGCAGTTTATGGGGAAGCTCCTACGAGCAGTACTTC. J is TRBJ2-7 and V is TRBV12-3 or TRBV12-4; no definite D call. The CDR3 is made up of 14 amino acids. V was clipped by 2 bases and J by 0 bases, with 8 bases between them.

This clonotype was seen ten or more times. This chain links TRBV27 with TRBJ2-1, with TRBD2 matching over 9 bases. V shed 5 bases, J shed 10 bases, and the junction held 3 bases outside the gene matches. The CDR3 runs 12 residues. The germline CDR1 and CDR2 sequences are MNHEY and SMNVEV (reference sequence). DNA of the CDR3: TGTGCCAGCAGTCACGGACTAGCGGAGCAGTTCTTC. Translation: CASSHGLAEQFF.

This clonotype was seen at least ten times. This rearrangement joins TRBV2 to TRBJ2-5; TRBD2 agrees at 10 bases. CDR3 size: 14 residues. Germline CDR1 and CDR2: SNHLY and FYNNEI. V lost 5 bases to trimming and J lost 5 bases; unmatched junction nucleotides: 5. In DNA form, the CDR3 reads TGTGCCAGCAGTCAGCGGGAGGGCCAGGAGACCCAGTACTTC. Protein: CASSQREGQETQYF.

On this clonotype itself: A much larger clone is a single base away; this may be a read error. The rearrangement joins TRBV6-2 or TRBV6-3 to TRBJ1-1; weak D call: TRBD1 (5 bases). CDR3 length: 17 residues. Germline lookup yields CDR1 MNHEY and CDR2 SVGEGT. V shed 6 bases and J shed 4 bases, with 24 bases lying between them. CDR3 sequence reads: CASSLVGTSFWGTEAFF. The CDR3 nucleotides read TGTGCCAGCAGCCTCGTCGGGACTTCTTTTTGGGGCACTGAAGCTTTCTTT.

On this clonotype: Possible read error: a much larger clone is one base away. This chain joins TRBV6-2 or TRBV6-3 and TRBJ2-7; TRBD1 is a possible D gene (6 bases). V lost 0 bases to trimming and J lost 3 bases, with 21 bases between them. The CDR3 extends over 18 amino acids. The germline gives CDR1 MNHEY, CDR2 SVGEGT. CDR3 in DNA: TGTGCCAGCAGTTACTCGGGAGACAGCGAGGGGGAAATCTACGAGCAGTACTTC. Encoded protein: CASSYSGDSEGEIYEQYF.

This clonotype was observed a few times. One end of the junction does not line up with germline, which may come from a read error. This chain links TRBV11-2 with TRBJ1-5, with 10 bases fitting TRBD1. In germline, CDR1 is SGHAT, CDR2 FQNNGV. This CDR3 is 17 amino acids long. The CDR3 coding sequence is TGTGCCAGCAGCGCCATCAGGGGGGACAGGGGCAATCAGCCCCGGCATTTT. It specifies CASSAIRGDRGNQPRHF.

J is TRBJ1-6 and V is TRBV12-3 or TRBV12-4; 9 bases are a match to TRBD1. The length of the CDR3 is 14 residues. Losses at the gene ends were 4 bases for V and 9 bases for J; bases not matched to a gene: 4. The CDR3 nucleotides read TGTGCCAGCAGTTCCCGACAGGGGGGTTCACCCCTCCACTTT. Translated, it gives CASSSRQGGSPLHF.

This clonotype has ten or more counts. The J gene is TRBJ2-2, the V gene TRBV28, with 9 bases identical to TRBD1. V lost 6 bases, J lost 1 base, and 6 bases stayed unmatched. There are 16 residues in the CDR3. CDR1 is MDHEN and CDR2 is SYDVKM in the germline V gene. The CDR3 nucleotides read TGTGCCAGCAGCACTACAGGGGGCGTGAACACCGGGGAGCTGTTTTTT. Protein sequence: CASSTTGGVNTGELFF.

The chain links TRBV20-1 to TRBJ1-2, with a tentative D call TRBD1 (5 bases). V was trimmed by 7 bases and J by 2 bases, leaving 11 bases between them. Germline V lookup: CDR1 DFQATT, CDR2 SNEGSKA (reference sequence). CDR3 length: 12 residues. In DNA form, the CDR3 reads TGCAGTGTCTTCCGGGACAACTATGGCTACACCTTC. It is translated as CSVFRDNYGYTF.